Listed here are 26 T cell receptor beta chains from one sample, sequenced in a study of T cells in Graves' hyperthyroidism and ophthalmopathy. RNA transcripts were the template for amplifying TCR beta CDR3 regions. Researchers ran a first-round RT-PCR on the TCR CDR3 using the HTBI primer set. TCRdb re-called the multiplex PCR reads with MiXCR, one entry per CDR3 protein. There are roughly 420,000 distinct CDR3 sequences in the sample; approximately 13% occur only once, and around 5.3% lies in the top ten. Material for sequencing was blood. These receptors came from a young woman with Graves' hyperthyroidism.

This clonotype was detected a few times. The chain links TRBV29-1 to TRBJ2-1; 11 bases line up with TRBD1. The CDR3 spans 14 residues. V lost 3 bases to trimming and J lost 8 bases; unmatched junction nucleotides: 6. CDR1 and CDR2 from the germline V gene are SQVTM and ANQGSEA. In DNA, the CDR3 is TGCAGCGTTGACGGGACAGGGGGTTTCGATGAGCAGTTCTTC. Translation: CSVDGTGGFDEQFF.

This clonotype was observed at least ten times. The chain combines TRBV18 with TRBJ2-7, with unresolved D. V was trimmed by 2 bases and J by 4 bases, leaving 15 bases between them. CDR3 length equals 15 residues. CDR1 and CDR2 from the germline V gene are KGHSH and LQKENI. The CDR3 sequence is CASSPRGPIPYEQYF. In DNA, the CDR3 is TGTGCCAGCTCACCAAGAGGACCAATACCATACGAGCAGTACTTC.

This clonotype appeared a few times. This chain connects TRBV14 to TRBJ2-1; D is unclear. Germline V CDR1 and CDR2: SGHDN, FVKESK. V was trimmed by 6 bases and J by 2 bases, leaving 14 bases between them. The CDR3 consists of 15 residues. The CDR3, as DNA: TGTGCCAGCAGAGCCAGGCTGGGCCCCTACAATGAGCAGTTCTTC. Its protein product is CASRARLGPYNEQFF.

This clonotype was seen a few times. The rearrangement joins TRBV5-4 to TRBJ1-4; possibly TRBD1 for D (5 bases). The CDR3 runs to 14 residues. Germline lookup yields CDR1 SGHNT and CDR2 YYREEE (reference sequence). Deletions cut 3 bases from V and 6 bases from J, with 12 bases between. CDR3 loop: CASSSGTADEKLFF. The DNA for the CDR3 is TGTGCCAGCAGCTCAGGGACGGCCGATGAAAAACTGTTTTTT.

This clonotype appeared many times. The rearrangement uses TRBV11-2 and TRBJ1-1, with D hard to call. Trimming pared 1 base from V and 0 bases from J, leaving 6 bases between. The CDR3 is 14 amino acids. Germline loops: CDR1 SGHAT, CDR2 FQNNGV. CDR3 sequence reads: CASSLGHMNTEAFF. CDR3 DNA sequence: TGTGCCAGCAGCTTAGGACACATGAACACTGAAGCTTTCTTT.

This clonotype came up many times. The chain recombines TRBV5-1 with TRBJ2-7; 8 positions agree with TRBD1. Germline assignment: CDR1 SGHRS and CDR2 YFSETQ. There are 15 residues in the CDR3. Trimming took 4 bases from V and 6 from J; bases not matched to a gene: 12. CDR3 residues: CASSPKTGALLEQYF. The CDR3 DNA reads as TGCGCCAGCAGCCCCAAGACAGGGGCCCTCCTCGAGCAGTACTTC.

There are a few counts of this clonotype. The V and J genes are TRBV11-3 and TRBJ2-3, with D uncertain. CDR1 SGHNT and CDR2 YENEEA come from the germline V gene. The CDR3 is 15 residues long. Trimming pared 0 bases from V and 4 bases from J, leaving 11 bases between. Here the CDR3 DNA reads TGTGCCAGCAGCTTAGATCATAGCTTGTCAGATACGCAGTATTTT. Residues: CASSLDHSLSDTQYF.

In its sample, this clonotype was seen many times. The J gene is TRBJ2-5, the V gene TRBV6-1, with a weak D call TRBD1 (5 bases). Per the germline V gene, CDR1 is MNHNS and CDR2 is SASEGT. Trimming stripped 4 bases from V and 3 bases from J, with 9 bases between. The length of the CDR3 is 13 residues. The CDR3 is CASSGIGEETQYF. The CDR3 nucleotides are TGTGCCAGCAGTGGTATAGGGGAAGAGACCCAGTACTTC.

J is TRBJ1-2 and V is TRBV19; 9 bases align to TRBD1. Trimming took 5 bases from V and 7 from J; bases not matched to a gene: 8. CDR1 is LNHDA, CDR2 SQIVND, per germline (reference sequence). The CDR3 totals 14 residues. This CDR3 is CASSVNRGLRGYTF. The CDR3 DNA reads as TGTGCCAGTAGTGTCAACAGGGGGCTTCGTGGCTACACCTTC.

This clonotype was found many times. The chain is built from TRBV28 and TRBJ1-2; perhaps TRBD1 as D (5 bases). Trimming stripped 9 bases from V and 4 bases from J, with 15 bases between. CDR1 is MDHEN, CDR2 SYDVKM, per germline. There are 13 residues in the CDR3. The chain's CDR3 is CASTGRESYGYTF. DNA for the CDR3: TGTGCCAGTACGGGACGGGAGAGCTATGGCTACACCTTC.

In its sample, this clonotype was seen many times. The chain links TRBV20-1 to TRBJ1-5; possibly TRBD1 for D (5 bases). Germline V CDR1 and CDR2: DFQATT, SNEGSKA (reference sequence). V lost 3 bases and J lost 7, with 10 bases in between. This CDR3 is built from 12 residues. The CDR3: CSASSGTQPQHF. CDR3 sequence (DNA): TGCAGTGCTAGTAGCGGGACCCAGCCCCAGCATTTT.

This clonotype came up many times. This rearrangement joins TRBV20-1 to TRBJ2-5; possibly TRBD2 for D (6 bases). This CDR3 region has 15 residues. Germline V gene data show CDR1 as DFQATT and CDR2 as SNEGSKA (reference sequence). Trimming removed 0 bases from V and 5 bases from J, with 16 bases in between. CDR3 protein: CSARDLGEVWETQYF. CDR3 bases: TGCAGTGCTAGAGATTTGGGGGAGGTGTGGGAGACCCAGTACTTC.

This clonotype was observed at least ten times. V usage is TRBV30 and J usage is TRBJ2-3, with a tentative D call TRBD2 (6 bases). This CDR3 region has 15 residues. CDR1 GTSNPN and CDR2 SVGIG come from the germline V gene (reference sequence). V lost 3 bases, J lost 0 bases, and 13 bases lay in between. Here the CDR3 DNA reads TGTGCCTGGAGGCCCTTAGCGGTGAGCACAGATACGCAGTATTTT. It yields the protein CAWRPLAVSTDTQYF.

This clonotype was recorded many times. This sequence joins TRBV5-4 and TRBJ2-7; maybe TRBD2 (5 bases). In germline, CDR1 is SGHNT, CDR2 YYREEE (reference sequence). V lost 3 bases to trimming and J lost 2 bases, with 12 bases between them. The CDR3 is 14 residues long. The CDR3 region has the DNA TGTGCCAGCAGCTACCGGGATCAGACCTACGAGCAGTACTTC. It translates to CASSYRDQTYEQYF. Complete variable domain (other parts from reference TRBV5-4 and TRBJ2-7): ETGVTQSPTHLIKTRGQQVTLRCSSQSGHNTVSWYQQALGQGPQFIFQYYREEENGRGNFPPRFSGLQFPNYSSELNVNALELDDSALYLCASSYRDQTYEQYFGPGTRLTVT.

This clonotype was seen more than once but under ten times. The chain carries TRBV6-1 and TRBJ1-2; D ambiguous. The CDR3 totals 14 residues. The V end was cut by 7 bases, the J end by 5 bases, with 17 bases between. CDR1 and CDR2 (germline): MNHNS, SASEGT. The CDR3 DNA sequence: TGTGCCAGCAAAAAATTCGCTGCCTCTTATGGCTACACCTTC. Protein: CASKKFAASYGYTF.

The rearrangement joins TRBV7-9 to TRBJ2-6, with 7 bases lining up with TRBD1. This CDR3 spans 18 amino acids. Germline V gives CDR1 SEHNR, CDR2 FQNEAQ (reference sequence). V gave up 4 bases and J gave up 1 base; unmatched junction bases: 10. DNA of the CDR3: TGTGCCAGCAGCTACAGGGGTGGGGCACTATCTGGGGCCAACGTCCTGACTTTC. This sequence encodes CASSYRGGALSGANVLTF. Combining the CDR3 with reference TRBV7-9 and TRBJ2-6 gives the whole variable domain DTGVSQNPRHKITKRGQNVTFRCDPISEHNRLYWYRQTLGQGPEFLTYFQNEAQLEKSRLLSDRFSAERPKGSFSTLEIQRTEQGDSAMYLCASSYRGGALSGANVLTFGAGSRLTVL.

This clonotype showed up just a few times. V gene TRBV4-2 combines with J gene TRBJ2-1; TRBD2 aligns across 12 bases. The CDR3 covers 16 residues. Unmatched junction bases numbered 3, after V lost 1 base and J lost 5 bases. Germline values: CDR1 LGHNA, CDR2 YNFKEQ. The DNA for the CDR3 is TGTGCCAGCAGCCAAGGACTAGCGGGAGAGCACAATGAGCAGTTCTTC. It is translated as CASSQGLAGEHNEQFF.

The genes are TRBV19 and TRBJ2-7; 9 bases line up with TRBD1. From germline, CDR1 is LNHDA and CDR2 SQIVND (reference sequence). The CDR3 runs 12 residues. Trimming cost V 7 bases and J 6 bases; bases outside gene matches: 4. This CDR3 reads CASTLTGGEQYF. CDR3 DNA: TGTGCCAGTACTCTGACAGGGGGCGAGCAGTACTTC.

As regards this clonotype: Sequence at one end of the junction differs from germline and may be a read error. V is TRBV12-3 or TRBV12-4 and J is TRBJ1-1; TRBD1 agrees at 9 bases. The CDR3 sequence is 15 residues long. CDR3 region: CAGSGTGRGDTEAFF. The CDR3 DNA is TGTGCCGGCAGCGGGACAGGGAGAGGGGACACTGAAGCTTTCTTT.

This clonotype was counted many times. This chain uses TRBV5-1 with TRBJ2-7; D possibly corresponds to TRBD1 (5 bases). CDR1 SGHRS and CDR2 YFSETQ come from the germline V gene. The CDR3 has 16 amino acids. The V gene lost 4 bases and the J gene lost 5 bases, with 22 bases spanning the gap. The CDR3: CASSGPLGAPSDEQYF. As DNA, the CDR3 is TGCGCCAGCAGCGGGCCCCTTGGGGCCCCCAGCGACGAGCAGTACTTC.

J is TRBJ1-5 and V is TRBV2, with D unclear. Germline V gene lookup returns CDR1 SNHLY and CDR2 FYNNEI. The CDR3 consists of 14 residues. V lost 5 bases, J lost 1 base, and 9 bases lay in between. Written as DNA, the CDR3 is TGTGCCAGCAGTCAAGAGTGGAGCAATCAGCCCCAGCATTTT. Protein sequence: CASSQEWSNQPQHF.

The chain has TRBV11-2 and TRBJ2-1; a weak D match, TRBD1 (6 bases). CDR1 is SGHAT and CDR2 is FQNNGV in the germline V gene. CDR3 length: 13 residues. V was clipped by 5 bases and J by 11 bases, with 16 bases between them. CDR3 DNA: TGTGCCAGCAGCCCGAGACGCCGGGACAAGCAGTTCTTC. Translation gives CASSPRRRDKQFF.

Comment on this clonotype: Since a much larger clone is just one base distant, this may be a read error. The CDR3 is CATSALTFNYSYTF. Written as DNA, the CDR3 is TGTGCCACCAGCGCACTTACATTCAACTATAGCTACACCTTC. The J gene is TRBJ1-2, the V gene TRBV15; D call uncertain. There are 14 residues in the CDR3. Germline V gene sequence: CDR1 LNHNV, CDR2 YYDKDF (reference sequence).

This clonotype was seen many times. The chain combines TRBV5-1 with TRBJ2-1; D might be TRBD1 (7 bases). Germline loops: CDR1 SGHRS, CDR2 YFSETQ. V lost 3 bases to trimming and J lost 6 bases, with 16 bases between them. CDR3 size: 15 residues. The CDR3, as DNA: TGCGCCAGCAGCTGGAGGGGGCGCGGGGTCAATGAGCAGTTCTTC. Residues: CASSWRGRGVNEQFF.

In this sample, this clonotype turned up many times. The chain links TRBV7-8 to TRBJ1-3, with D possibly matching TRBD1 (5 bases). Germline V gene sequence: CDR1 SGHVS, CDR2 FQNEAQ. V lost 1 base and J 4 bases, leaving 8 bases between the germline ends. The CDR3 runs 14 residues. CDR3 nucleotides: TGTGCCAGCAGCTTAGGGGGACGCGGAAACACCATATATTTT. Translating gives CASSLGGRGNTIYF.

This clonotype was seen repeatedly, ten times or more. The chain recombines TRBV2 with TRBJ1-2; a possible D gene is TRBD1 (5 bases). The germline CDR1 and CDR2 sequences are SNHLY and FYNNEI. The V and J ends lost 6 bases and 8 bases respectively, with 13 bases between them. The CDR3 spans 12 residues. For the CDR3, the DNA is TGTGCCAGCAGGGGGACCGGGGAGGGCTACACCTTC. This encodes CASRGTGEGYTF.